This entry lists 20 T cell receptor beta chains sequenced from one sample in a study of blood T cells in healthy people across ages (dated by TCRdb to between 2014 and 2017). Library method: 5' RACE. The listed sequencing device is Illumina HiSeq 2500. A second PCR of roughly 7 to 11 cycles was performed with a sample-barcoded 5' primer and a J-beta primer mix. The raw public reads went through TCRdb reprocessing: fastp at Q25, MiXCR clone calling, in-frame beta chains kept. Each CDR3 protein gets just one entry, which takes the most common genes and DNA from the rows behind it. Across this sample there are more than 750,000 distinct CDR3 sequences, with 25% to 35% seen only once. 10% to 13% of the sample belongs to the ten largest clones. The same data also went into a second study, on T cells of mothers and their children.

Sequences were obtained from blood. The origin of the receptors is a woman in her forties in good health.

This clonotype was recorded many times. CDR3 sequence: CASSPRQGGYNSPLHF. CDR3 coding DNA: TGTGCCAGCAGCCCACGACAGGGGGGTTATAATTCACCCCTCCACTTT. V and J are TRBV7-2 and TRBJ1-6; 9 nucleotides line up with TRBD1. The CDR3 consists of 16 residues. CDR1 is SGHTA and CDR2 is FQGNSA in the germline V gene. J gave up 4 bases and V 5 bases, and 6 bases lay outside the gene matches.

The rearrangement joins TRBV6-6 to TRBJ2-5, with D tentatively TRBD2 (6 bases). CDR1 is MNHNY and CDR2 is SVGAGI in the germline V gene (reference sequence). The CDR3 loop spans 12 amino acids. The germline V and J ends were trimmed by 8 bases and 13 bases, with 20 bases remaining between them. The CDR3 DNA follows: TGTGCCAGCCGCGGAGGAGGGGACGAGCGGTACTTC. It translates to CASRGGGDERYF.

Comment on this clonotype: Given the absence of the conserved phenylalanine or tryptophan at the CDR3 end, a read error is likely. The chain employs TRBV18 and TRBJ2-6; D not resolved. V lost 9 bases and J lost 0, with 6 bases in between. Germline lookup yields CDR1 KGHSH and CDR2 LQKENI. CDR3 length: 13 amino acids. The CDR3 DNA reads TGTGCCAGTCGTCTCTCTGGGGCCAACGTCCTGACTTGC. Protein product: CASRLSGANVLTC.

This clonotype has ten or more counts. CDR3 coding DNA: TGTGCCAGCCGGGACAGGGGACTATCGAACACTGAAGCTTTCTTT. Translated: CASRDRGLSNTEAFF. The chain employs TRBV2 and TRBJ1-1; 10 nucleotides line up with TRBD1. The CDR3 spans 15 residues. The J segment lost 1 base and the V segment lost 8 bases, leaving 7 bases of the junction unmatched. Germline V gene sequence: CDR1 SNHLY, CDR2 FYNNEI.

This clonotype was seen repeatedly, ten times or more. The chain carries TRBV4-2 and TRBJ2-7; D is uncertain. V was clipped by 0 bases and J by 2 bases, with 8 bases between them. The germline CDR1 and CDR2 sequences are LGHNA and YNFKEQ. The CDR3 has 14 amino acids. CDR3 nucleotides: TGTGCCAGCAGCCAAGATTTGGGAACCTACGAGCAGTACTTC. It yields the protein CASSQDLGTYEQYF.

The chain uses TRBV5-1 and TRBJ1-1, with a weak D call TRBD1 (6 bases). The germline CDR1 and CDR2 sequences are SGHRS and YFSETQ. The CDR3 sequence is 14 residues long. V lost 10 bases, J lost 1 base, and 17 bases lay in between. The CDR3 nucleotides are TGCGCCGGCGGCCTTTGGGACACGAACACTGAAGCTTTCTTT. Amino acid sequence: CAGGLWDTNTEAFF.

This clonotype has at least ten counts. The V gene is TRBV20-1, the J gene TRBJ2-6; D might be TRBD1 or TRBD2, each matching 5 bases. V lost 1 base and J lost 0, with 19 bases in between. The CDR3 runs 19 residues. Germline CDR1 is DFQATT and CDR2 is SNEGSKA (reference sequence). CDR3 DNA sequence: TGCAGTGCTAGAGCTGGGGGTAGGCGAACTTTCTCTGGGGCCAACGTCCTGACTTTC. It encodes CSARAGGRRTFSGANVLTF.

This clonotype appeared many times. CDR3 nucleotides: TGCGCCAGCAGCTTCGGAGGGGAACATGGCTACACCTTC. Its translation: CASSFGGEHGYTF. The chain recombines TRBV5-1 with TRBJ1-2, with D tentatively TRBD1 (5 bases). The CDR3 sequence is 13 residues long. V lost 2 bases, J lost 6 bases, and 11 bases lay in between. Germline V gene sequence: CDR1 SGHRS, CDR2 YFSETQ. Filled out from reference TRBV5-1 and TRBJ1-2, the complete variable domain reads KAGVTQTPRYLIKTRGQQVTLSCSPISGHRSVSWYQQTPGQGLQFLFEYFSETQRNKGNFPGRFSGRQFSNSRSEMNVSTLELGDSALYLCASSFGGEHGYTFGSGTRLTVV.

This clonotype was observed many times. V and J are TRBV29-1 and TRBJ2-3, with D unresolved. The V and J ends lost 4 bases and 1 base respectively, with 12 bases between them. Germline V gene sequence: CDR1 SQVTM, CDR2 ANQGSEA. This CDR3 is 14 amino acids long. This CDR3 is CSVAGLGGTDTQYF. Here the CDR3 DNA reads TGCAGCGTTGCGGGCCTAGGAGGCACAGATACGCAGTATTTT.

This clonotype came up many times. V usage is TRBV29-1 and J usage is TRBJ2-1, with D possibly called TRBD1 or TRBD2 (5 bases each). Germline V gives CDR1 SQVTM, CDR2 ANQGSEA. V was shortened by 7 bases and J by 10 bases, with 23 bases between the two germline ends. The CDR3 has 14 amino acids. The CDR3 DNA reads TGCAGCGCCCAGAAATCGCTGGGGGATGGGGAGCAGTTCTTC. This codes for CSAQKSLGDGEQFF.

In its sample, this clonotype was seen a few times. The V and J genes are TRBV27 and TRBJ2-2; 7 bases are shared with TRBD1. This CDR3 has 14 amino acids. Germline lookup yields CDR1 MNHEY and CDR2 SMNVEV (reference sequence). V lost 8 bases to trimming and J lost 6 bases; unmatched junction nucleotides: 9. CDR3 in DNA: TGTGCCAGCGGAAACCACAGGGGATCCGGGGAGCTGTTTTTT. This gives the protein CASGNHRGSGELFF.

This clonotype was counted many times. The V and J genes are TRBV7-6 and TRBJ1-4; D call uncertain. This CDR3 has 15 amino acids. V was cut by 5 bases and J by 0 bases, with 10 bases left in between. The germline gives CDR1 SGHVS, CDR2 FNYEAQ. CDR3 nucleotides: TGTGCCAGCAGCGTGAATGGGGCAACTAATGAAAAACTGTTTTTT. Amino acid sequence: CASSVNGATNEKLFF.

Comments on this clonotype: A read error may be the cause here, since a much bigger clone is one base away. CDR3 amino acids: CSVEERAGNYDYTF. The CDR3 bases are TGCAGCGTTGAAGAAAGGGCTGGGAACTATGACTACACCTTC. The chain links TRBV29-1 to TRBJ1-2; D not resolved. The CDR3 has 14 amino acids. Germline loops: CDR1 SQVTM, CDR2 ANQGSEA.

The V call is TRBV28, the J call TRBJ2-1; D may be TRBD2 (6 bases). CDR1 is MDHEN, CDR2 SYDVKM, per germline. This CDR3 is built from 14 residues. Trimming took off 11 bases at V and 0 bases at J, with 14 bases between the two ends. The chain's CDR3 is CAGNRGSSYNEQFF. CDR3 nucleotides: TGTGCCGGAAACCGGGGGTCCTCCTACAATGAGCAGTTCTTC.

Worth noting for this clonotype: The junction and the germline gene differ at one end; a read error may be behind it. The V and J genes are TRBV24-1 and TRBJ1-2; D is undetermined. CDR1 is KGHDR and CDR2 is SFDVKD in the germline V gene. This CDR3 comprises 14 residues. CDR3 amino acids: CDTSETGRGYGYTF. CDR3 DNA: TGTGACACCAGTGAAACGGGGAGAGGATATGGCTACACCTTC.

The chain carries TRBV27 and TRBJ1-2; D may be TRBD1 (5 bases). From germline, CDR1 is MNHEY and CDR2 SMNVEV (reference sequence). The V end lost 6 bases, the J end lost 1 base, and 12 bases lay between the germline ends. There are 14 residues in the CDR3. Here the CDR3 DNA reads TGTGCCAGCAGCCGCGCCAGGGATAACTATGGCTACACCTTC. Translated, it gives CASSRARDNYGYTF.

A word on this clonotype: A read error may account for a junction end that differs from germline. CDR3 in amino acids: CASSLTNSDNEQFF. Here the CDR3 DNA reads TGTGCCAGCAGCTTAACCAACTCCGACAATGAGCAGTTCTTC. The genes are TRBV7-9 and TRBJ2-1; no firm D call. This CDR3 spans 14 amino acids. Germline V gene lookup returns CDR1 SEHNR and CDR2 FQNEAQ (reference sequence).

The V and J genes are TRBV5-6 and TRBJ1-5, with TRBD1 matching over 8 bases. This CDR3 spans 16 amino acids. V lost 0 bases to trimming and J lost 4 bases; unmatched junction nucleotides: 6. Germline V lookup: CDR1 SGHDT, CDR2 YYEEEE. The CDR3 loop is CASSLGDRRENQPQHF. The CDR3 DNA reads as TGTGCCAGCAGCTTGGGGGACAGGCGAGAAAATCAGCCCCAGCATTTT. The variable domain in full, completed from reference TRBV5-6 and TRBJ1-5, reads DAGVTQSPTHLIKTRGQQVTLRCSPKSGHDTVSWYQQALGQGPQFIFQYYEEEERQRGNFPDRFSGHQFPNYSSELNVNALLLGDSALYLCASSLGDRRENQPQHFGDGTRLSIL.

This clonotype has a handful of counts. The rearrangement joins TRBV10-3 to TRBJ2-5; tentative D call: TRBD1 (6 bases). With 2 bases removed from V and 2 bases from J, the gap between germline ends came to 12 bases. Germline CDR1 reads ENHRY; CDR2 reads SYGVKD. The CDR3 runs to 15 residues. As DNA, the CDR3 is TGTGCCATCAGTGAGCCCGGACAGCCACAAGAGACCCAGTACTTC. Amino acids: CAISEPGQPQETQYF.

The CDR3 reads CASSLIADEQFF. As DNA, the CDR3 is TGTGCCAGCAGCTTAATAGCTGATGAGCAGTTCTTC. The rearrangement joins TRBV7-6 to TRBJ2-1; no reliable D call. The germline V gene encodes CDR1 SGHVS and CDR2 FNYEAQ. The CDR3 extends over 12 amino acids. V gave up 2 bases and J gave up 8 bases, with 7 bases separating them.